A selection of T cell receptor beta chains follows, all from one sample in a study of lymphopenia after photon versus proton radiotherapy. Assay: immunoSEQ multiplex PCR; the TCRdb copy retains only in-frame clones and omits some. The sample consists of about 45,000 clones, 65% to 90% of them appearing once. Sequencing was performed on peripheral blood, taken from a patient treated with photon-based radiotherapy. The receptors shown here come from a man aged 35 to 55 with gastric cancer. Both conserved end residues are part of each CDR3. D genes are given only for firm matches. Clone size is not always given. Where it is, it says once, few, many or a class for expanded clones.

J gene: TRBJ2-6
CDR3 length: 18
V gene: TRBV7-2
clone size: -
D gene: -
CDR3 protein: CASSLARTVGSGANVLTF
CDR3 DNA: TGTGCCAGCAGCTTAGCCCGTACAGTAGGTTCTGGGGCCAACGTCCTGACTTTC

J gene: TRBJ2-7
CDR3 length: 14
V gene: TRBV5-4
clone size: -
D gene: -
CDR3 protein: CASSREEGDYEQYF
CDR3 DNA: TGTGCCAGCAGCCGCGAGGAGGGGGACTACGAGCAGTACTTC

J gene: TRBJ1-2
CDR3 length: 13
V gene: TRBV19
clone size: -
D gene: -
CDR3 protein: CASTTGTNYGYTF
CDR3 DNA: TGTGCCAGTACCACCGGGACTAACTATGGCTACACCTTC

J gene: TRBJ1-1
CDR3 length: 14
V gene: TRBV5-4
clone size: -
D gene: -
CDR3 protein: CASSLQGPSTEAFF
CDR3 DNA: TGTGCCAGCAGCTTGCAGGGACCAAGCACTGAAGCTTTCTTT

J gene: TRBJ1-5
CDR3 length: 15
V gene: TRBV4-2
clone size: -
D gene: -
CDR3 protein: CASSHVDQSNQPQHF
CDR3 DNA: TGTGCCAGCAGCCACGTGGACCAAAGCAATCAGCCCCAGCATTTT

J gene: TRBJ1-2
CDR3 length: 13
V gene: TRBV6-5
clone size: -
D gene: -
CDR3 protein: CASSNREAAKAHF
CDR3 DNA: TGTGCCAGCAGTAACAGGGAAGCTGCTAAGGCCCACTTC

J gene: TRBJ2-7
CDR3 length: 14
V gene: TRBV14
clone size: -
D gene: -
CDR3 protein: CASSQDVWGYEQYF
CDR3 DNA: TGTGCCAGCAGCCAAGATGTGTGGGGCTACGAGCAGTACTTC

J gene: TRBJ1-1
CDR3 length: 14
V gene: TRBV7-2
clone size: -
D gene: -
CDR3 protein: CASSLGGGNTEAFF
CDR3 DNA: TGTGCCAGCAGCTTAGGAGGGGGAAACACTGAAGCTTTCTTT

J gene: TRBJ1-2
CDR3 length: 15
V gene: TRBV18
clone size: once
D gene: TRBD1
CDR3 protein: CASSTGTGNPYGYTF
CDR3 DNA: TGTGCCAGCTCAACCGGGACAGGGAACCCCTATGGCTACACCTTC

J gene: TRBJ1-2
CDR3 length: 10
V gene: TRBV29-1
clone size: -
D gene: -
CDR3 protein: CSVGSGTPPF
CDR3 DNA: -

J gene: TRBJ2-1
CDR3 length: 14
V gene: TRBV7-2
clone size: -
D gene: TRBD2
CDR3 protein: CASTPGLALHEQFF
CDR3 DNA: TGTGCCAGCACCCCGGGACTAGCCCTACATGAGCAGTTCTTC

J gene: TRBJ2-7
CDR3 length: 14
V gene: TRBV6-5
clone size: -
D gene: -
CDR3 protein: CASSYSESSYEQYF
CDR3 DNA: TGTGCCAGCAGTTACTCAGAGTCCTCCTACGAGCAGTACTTC

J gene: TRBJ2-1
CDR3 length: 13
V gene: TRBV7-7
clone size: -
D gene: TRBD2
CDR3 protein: CASSFKRDGEQFF
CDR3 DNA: TGTGCTAGCAGCTTCAAGCGGGACGGTGAGCAGTTCTTC

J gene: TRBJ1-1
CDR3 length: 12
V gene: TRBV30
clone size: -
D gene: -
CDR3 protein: CAWSVMNTEAFF
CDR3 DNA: TGTGCCTGGAGTGTAATGAACACTGAAGCTTTCTTT

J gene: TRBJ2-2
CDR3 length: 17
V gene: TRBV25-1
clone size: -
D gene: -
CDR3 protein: CASSEVIGDGNTGELFF
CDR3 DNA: TGTGCCAGCAGTGAAGTGATCGGGGACGGTAACACCGGGGAGCTGTTTTTT

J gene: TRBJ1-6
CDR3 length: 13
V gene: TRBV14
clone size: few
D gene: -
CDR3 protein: CASSPSHNSPLHF
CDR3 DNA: TGTGCCAGCAGCCCTAGTCATAATTCACCCCTCCACTTT

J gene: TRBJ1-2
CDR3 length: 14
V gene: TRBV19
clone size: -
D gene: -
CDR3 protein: CASKSTVANYGYTF
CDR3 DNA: TGTGCCAGTAAGTCCACAGTAGCTAACTATGGCTACACCTTC

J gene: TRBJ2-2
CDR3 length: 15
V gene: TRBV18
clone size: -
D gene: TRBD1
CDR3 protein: CASTPPQGVSGELFF
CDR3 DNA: TGTGCCAGCACCCCTCCCCAGGGGGTATCCGGGGAGCTGTTTTTT

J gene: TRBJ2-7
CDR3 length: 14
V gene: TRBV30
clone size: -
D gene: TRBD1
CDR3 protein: CAWAPGQGLYEQYF
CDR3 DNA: TGTGCCTGGGCCCCGGGACAGGGACTCTACGAGCAGTACTTC

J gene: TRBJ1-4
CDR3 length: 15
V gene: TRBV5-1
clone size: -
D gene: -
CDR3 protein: CASSLRGTTNEKLFF
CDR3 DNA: TGCGCCAGCAGCTTGAGGGGAACAACTAATGAAAAACTGTTTTTT

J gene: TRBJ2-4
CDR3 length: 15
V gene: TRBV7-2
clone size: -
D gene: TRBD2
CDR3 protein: CASSLVAGGQNIQYF
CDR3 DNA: TGTGCCAGCAGCTTAGTAGCGGGGGGCCAAAACATTCAGTACTTC

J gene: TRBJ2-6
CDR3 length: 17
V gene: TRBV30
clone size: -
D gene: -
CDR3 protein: CASTRAASRSGANVLTF
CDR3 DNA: TGTGCCTCCACGCGGGCGGCATCCCGCTCTGGGGCCAACGTCCTGACTTTC

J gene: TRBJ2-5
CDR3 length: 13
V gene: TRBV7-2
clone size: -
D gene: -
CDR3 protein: CASSLAGGQTQYF
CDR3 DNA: TGTGCCAGCAGCTTGGCCGGGGGTCAGACCCAGTACTTC

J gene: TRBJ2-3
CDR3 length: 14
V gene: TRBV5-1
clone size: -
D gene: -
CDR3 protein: CASSLDSRSTTQYF
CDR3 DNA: TGCGCCAGCAGCTTGGACTCCAGATCAACTACGCAGTATTTT

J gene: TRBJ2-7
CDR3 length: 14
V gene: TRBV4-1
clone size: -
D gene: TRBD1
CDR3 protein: CASSQGDSSYEQYF
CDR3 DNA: TGCGCCAGCAGCCAAGGGGACAGCTCCTACGAGCAGTACTTC

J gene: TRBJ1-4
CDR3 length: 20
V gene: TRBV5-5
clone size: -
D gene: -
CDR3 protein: CASSLRRTAGLGATNEKLFF
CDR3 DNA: TGTGCCAGCAGCTTGAGGCGGACAGCTGGCCTGGGGGCAACTAATGAAAAACTGTTTTTT

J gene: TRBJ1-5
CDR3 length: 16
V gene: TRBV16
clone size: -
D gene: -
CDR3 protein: CASSQSGRDSNQPQHF
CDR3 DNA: TGTGCCAGCAGCCAATCGGGCAGGGATAGCAATCAGCCCCAGCATTTT

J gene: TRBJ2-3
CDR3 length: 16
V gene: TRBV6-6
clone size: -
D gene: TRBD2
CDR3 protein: CASLPGRGGATDTQYF
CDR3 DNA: TGTGCCAGCCTCCCTGGTCGGGGGGGCGCCACAGATACGCAGTATTTT

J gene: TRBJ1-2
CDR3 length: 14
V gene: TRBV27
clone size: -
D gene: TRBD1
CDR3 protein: CASSPGGGSYGYTF
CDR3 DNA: TGTGCCAGCAGTCCAGGGGGCGGCAGCTATGGCTACACCTTC

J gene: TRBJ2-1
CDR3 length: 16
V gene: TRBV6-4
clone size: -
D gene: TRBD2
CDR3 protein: CASSPGTSGGNNEQFF
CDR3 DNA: TGTGCCAGCAGCCCCGGGACTAGCGGGGGTAACAATGAGCAGTTCTTC

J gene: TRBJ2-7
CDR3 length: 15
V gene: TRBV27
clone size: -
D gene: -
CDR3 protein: CASSFLGVSSYEQYF
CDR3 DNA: TGTGCCAGCAGTTTTCTCGGGGTAAGCTCCTACGAGCAGTACTTC

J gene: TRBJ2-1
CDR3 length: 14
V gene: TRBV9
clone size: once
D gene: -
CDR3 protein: CASSAGGRGREQFF
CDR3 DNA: TGTGCCAGCAGCGCTGGGGGTAGGGGCAGAGAGCAGTTCTTC

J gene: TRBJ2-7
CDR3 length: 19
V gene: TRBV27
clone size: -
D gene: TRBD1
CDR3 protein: CASSPTHAGTGMSAYEQYF
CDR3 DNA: TGTGCCAGCAGCCCGACACACGCCGGGACAGGGATGTCCGCCTACGAGCAGTACTTC

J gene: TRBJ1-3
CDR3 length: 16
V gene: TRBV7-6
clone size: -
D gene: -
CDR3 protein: CASSLYEGPSGNTIYF
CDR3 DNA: TGTGCCAGCAGCTTATATGAGGGGCCCTCTGGAAACACCATATATTTT

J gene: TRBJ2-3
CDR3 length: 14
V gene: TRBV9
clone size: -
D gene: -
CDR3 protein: CASSVRGSTDTQYF
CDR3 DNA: TGTGCCAGCAGTGTACGGGGTAGCACAGATACGCAGTATTTT

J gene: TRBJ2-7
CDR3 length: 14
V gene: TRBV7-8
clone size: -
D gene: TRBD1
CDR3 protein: CASSIRDSSYEQYF
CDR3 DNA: TGTGCCAGCAGCATCCGGGACAGTTCCTACGAGCAGTACTTC

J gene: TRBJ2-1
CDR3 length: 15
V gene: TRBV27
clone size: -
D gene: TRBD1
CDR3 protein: CASTLTGGPNNEQFF
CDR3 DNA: TGTGCCAGCACTCTGACAGGGGGCCCGAACAATGAGCAGTTCTTC

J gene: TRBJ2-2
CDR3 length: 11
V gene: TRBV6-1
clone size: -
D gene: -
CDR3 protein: CASSVTGELFF
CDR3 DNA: TGTGCCAGCAGTGTGACCGGGGAGCTGTTTTTT

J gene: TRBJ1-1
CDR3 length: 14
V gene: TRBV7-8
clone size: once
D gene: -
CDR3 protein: CASSPGRANTEAFF
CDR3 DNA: TGTGCCAGCAGCCCGGGACGGGCGAACACTGAAGCTTTCTTT

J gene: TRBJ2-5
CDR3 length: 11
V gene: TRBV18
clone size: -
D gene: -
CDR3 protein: CASSGEETQYF
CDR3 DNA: TGTGCCAGCTCAGGGGAGGAGACCCAGTACTTC

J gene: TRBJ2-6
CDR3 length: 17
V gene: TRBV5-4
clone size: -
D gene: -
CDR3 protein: CASSLGGGVSGANVLTF
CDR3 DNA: TGTGCCAGCAGCTTGGGGGGCGGGGTCTCTGGGGCCAACGTCCTGACTTTC

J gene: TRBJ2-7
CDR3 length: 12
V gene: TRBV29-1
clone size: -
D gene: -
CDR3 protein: CSVPRGGGEQYF
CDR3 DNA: TGCAGCGTTCCAAGGGGAGGGGGCGAGCAGTACTTC

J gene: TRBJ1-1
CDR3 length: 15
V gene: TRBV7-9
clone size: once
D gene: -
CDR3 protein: CASSPPRGRDTEAFF
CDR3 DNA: TGTGCCAGCAGCCCCCCGAGGGGAAGGGACACTGAAGCTTTCTTT

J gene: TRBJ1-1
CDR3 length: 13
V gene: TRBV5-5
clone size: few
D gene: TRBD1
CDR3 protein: CASSLISQGEAFF
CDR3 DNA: TGTGCCAGCAGCTTAATTTCACAGGGGGAAGCTTTCTTT

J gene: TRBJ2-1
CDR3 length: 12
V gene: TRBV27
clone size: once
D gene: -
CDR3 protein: CASIGGYNEQFF
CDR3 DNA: TGTGCCAGCATTGGAGGGTACAATGAGCAGTTCTTC

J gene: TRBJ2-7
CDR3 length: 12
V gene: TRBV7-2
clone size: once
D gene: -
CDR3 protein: CASSYRTYEQYF
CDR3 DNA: TGTGCCAGCAGCTACCGTACCTACGAGCAGTACTTC

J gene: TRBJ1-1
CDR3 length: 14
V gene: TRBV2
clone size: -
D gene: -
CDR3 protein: CASSDFGSGTEAFF
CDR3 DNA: TGTGCCAGCAGTGATTTCGGGTCGGGGACTGAAGCTTTCTTT

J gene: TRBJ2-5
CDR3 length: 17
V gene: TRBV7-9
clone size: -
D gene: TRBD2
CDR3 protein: CASSSSPGLVYQETQYF
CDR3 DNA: TGTGCCAGCAGCTCCAGCCCCGGACTAGTGTATCAAGAGACCCAGTACTTC

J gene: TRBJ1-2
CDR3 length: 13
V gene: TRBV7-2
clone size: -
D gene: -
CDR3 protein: CASRSGRNYGYTF
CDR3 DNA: TGTGCCAGCAGGTCGGGCAGAAACTATGGCTACACCTTC

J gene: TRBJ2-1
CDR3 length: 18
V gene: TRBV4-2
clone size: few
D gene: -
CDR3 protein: CASSPQGGSGGLLNEQFF
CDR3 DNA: TGTGCCAGCAGCCCCCAGGGGGGCAGCGGGGGCCTTCTAAATGAGCAGTTCTTC

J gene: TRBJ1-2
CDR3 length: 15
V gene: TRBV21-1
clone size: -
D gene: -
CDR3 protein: CASSKVGTRVYGYTF
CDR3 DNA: TGTGCCAGCAGCAAAGTGGGGACAAGAGTCTATGGCTACACCTTC

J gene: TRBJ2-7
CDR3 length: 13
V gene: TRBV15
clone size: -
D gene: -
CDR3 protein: CATSRENSYEQYF
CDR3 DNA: TGTGCCACCAGCAGAGAGAACTCCTACGAGCAGTACTTC

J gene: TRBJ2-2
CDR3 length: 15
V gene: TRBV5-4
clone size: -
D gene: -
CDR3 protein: CASSPDVSNTGELFF
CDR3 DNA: TGTGCCAGCAGCCCGGACGTATCGAACACCGGGGAGCTGTTTTTT

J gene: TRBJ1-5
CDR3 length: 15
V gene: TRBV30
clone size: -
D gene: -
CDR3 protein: CAWSVGSGSNQPQHF
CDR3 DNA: TGTGCCTGGAGTGTTGGTTCGGGGAGCAATCAGCCCCAGCATTTT

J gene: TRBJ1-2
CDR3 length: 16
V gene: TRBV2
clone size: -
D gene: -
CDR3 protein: CASSPRDTFFSGGYTF
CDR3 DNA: TGTGCCAGCAGTCCCCGGGACACTTTCTTCTCGGGTGGCTACACCTTC